The entry below describes one TCR beta chain. Its cognate antigen is unknown. V lost 0 bases and J lost 10, with 6 bases in between. The length of the CDR3 is 11 residues. This specimen belongs to a study of T-cell memory formation after mild COVID-19. Study information: TCR clustering was largely donor specific.

TCRdb processed the 5' RACE reads anew with MiXCR; each CDR3 protein has one entry. The sample holds more than 450,000 distinct CDR3 sequences; more than 15% are singletons and the top ten take around 13%. General study points: CD4+ contracting clones lay mainly in CM and EM, CD8+ ones in EMRA.

Sequencing used PBMCs or a T cell subset sorted from them (not recorded which). The rearrangement links TRBV12-3 or TRBV12-4 to TRBJ1-1; no clear D gene. This receptor was obtained from an adult woman who had mild COVID-19 (a few samples of this study predate the infection). Cell type and time point are not known. CDR3 coding DNA: TGTGCCAGCAGTTTAGCGCTTCCAGCTTTCTTT. Its translation is CASSLALPAFF.